Presented here are 24 T cell receptor beta chains from one specimen sequenced in a study of T cells in Graves' hyperthyroidism and ophthalmopathy. Amplification targeted TCR beta CDR3 regions from RNA transcripts. First-round RT-PCR of the TCR CDR3 relied on the HTBI primer set. Using its own MiXCR run on the multiplex PCR reads, TCRdb lists one record per CDR3 protein. Found here are 470,000 or so distinct CDR3 sequences, roughly 20% of them singletons; the top ten hold less than 30%. Sequencing was carried out using blood. These receptors originate from a man aged 18-30 years with Graves' hyperthyroidism.

This clonotype was seen ten or more times. V is TRBV30 and J is TRBJ1-5, with D possibly TRBD1 on 5 matching bases. Germline V lookup: CDR1 GTSNPN, CDR2 SVGIG (reference sequence). The CDR3 sequence is 13 residues long. V was shortened by 2 bases and J by 5 bases, with 10 bases between the two germline ends. In nucleotides, the CDR3 is TGTGCCTGGAGTCAGGGTGTCCATCAGCCCCAGCATTTT. It translates to CAWSQGVHQPQHF.

The chain links TRBV2 to TRBJ1-1; unclear D gene. Germline CDR1 and CDR2: SNHLY and FYNNEI. Trimming pared 1 base from V and 6 bases from J, leaving 9 bases between. CDR3 length: 13 amino acids. CDR3 sequence: CASSEDSFPEAFF. CDR3 nucleotides: TGTGCCAGCAGTGAAGACAGTTTCCCTGAAGCTTTCTTT.

Ten or more counts support this clonotype. For the CDR3, the DNA is TGTGCCAGCAGTTACAGGGGGTCCCAAGAGACCCAGTACTTC. Protein sequence: CASSYRGSQETQYF. The chain recombines TRBV12-3 or TRBV12-4 with TRBJ2-5; 8 nucleotides match TRBD1. J was trimmed by 1 base and V by 4 bases; bases with no gene match: 2. This CDR3 has 14 residues.

This clonotype was detected ten times or more. The chain employs TRBV6-1 and TRBJ2-7; a possible D gene is TRBD2 (5 bases). CDR1 is MNHNS and CDR2 is SASEGT in the germline V gene. This CDR3 is built from 14 residues. Trimming left V 6 bases short and J 5 bases short, with 17 bases between. Written as DNA, the CDR3 is TGTGCCAGCAGGTTGGCTACCTTGGGAGACGAGCAGTACTTC. As protein: CASRLATLGDEQYF.

This clonotype was found many times. Its ends do not fully match the called genes, so a read error is possible. V and J are TRBV6-1 and TRBJ1-2, with D perhaps TRBD1 (6 bases). This CDR3 contains 12 residues. Germline V CDR1 and CDR2: MNHNS, SASEGT. Here the CDR3 reads CASSETRRGKDF. CDR3 coding DNA: TGTGCCAGCAGTGAAACTAGGAGGGGGAAGGACTTC.

This clonotype was detected ten times or more. This chain uses TRBV4-1 with TRBJ1-5; D is ambiguous. The germline CDR1 and CDR2 sequences are MGHRA and YSYEKL. The CDR3 length is 18 residues. V was shortened by 10 bases and J by 0 bases, with 25 bases between the two germline ends. CDR3 residues: CANRTLRTHRYSNQPQHF. CDR3 coding DNA: TGCGCCAACCGAACGCTCCGGACCCATCGTTATAGCAATCAGCCCCAGCATTTT.

The gene calls are TRBV11-2 and TRBJ1-5, with D uncertain. Trimming stripped 5 bases from V and 7 bases from J, with 12 bases between. The CDR3 has 13 amino acids. In germline, CDR1 is SGHAT, CDR2 FQNNGV. CDR3 in amino acids: CASSQRLEQPQHF. In DNA, the CDR3 is TGTGCCAGCAGCCAAAGACTCGAACAGCCCCAGCATTTT.

This clonotype was counted at least ten times. The J gene is TRBJ2-7, the V gene TRBV12-3 or TRBV12-4, with TRBD1 as a possible D gene (6 bases). The CDR3 has 14 amino acids. V was cut by 5 bases and J by 0 bases, with 11 bases left in between. CDR3: CASSPRDTSYEQYF. For the CDR3, the DNA is TGTGCCAGCAGTCCCCGGGACACCTCCTACGAGCAGTACTTC.

This clonotype was seen at least ten times. The rearrangement links TRBV2 to TRBJ2-7, with 12 bases aligning to TRBD1. This CDR3 is built from 17 residues. With 7 bases clipped from V and 2 bases from J, the junction kept 12 bases outside the gene matches. Germline CDR1 reads SNHLY; CDR2 reads FYNNEI. CDR3 nucleotides: TGTGCCAGCACCGGAGCCCGGGACAGGGGGCGCCCCTACGAGCAGTACTTC. Protein sequence: CASTGARDRGRPYEQYF.

The J gene is TRBJ2-7, the V gene TRBV20-1, with TRBD2 matching over 8 bases. The CDR3 is made up of 17 amino acids. The V gene's germline CDR1 is DFQATT and CDR2 SNEGSKA (reference sequence). With V trimmed by 2 bases and J by 2 bases, 14 bases remained unmatched. The CDR3 DNA reads as TGCAGTGCTAGAAGGACCCCTGGGACTAGGCGGGCCTACGAGCAGTACTTC. The encoded protein is CSARRTPGTRRAYEQYF.

This clonotype was counted ten times or more. CDR3 nucleotide sequence: TGTGCCAGCAGTTACTCCGGCAGGACCTATGGCTACACCTTC. This encodes CASSYSGRTYGYTF. The genes are TRBV6-5 and TRBJ1-2; D not certain. Germline CDR1 is MNHEY and CDR2 is SVGAGI. The CDR3 is made up of 14 amino acids. V was trimmed by 0 bases and J by 4 bases, leaving 9 bases between them.

In its sample, this clonotype was seen a few times. A much larger clone lies a single base off, so this may be a read error. The CDR3 reads CASGSRMVLGNRETQYF. CDR3 nucleotides: TGTGCCAGCGGTTCAAGGATGGTTTTGGGGAACAGGGAGACCCAGTACTTC. The V call is TRBV28, the J call TRBJ2-5; TRBD1 might be the D (5 bases). CDR1 and CDR2 (germline): MDHEN, SYDVKM. Trimming shortened V by 8 bases and J by 5 bases, and 27 bases separated the two germline ends. The CDR3 is 17 residues long.

This chain connects TRBV6-2 or TRBV6-3 to TRBJ2-7, with D uncertain. The CDR3 consists of 13 residues. The V and J ends lost 6 bases and 3 bases respectively, with 12 bases between them. The germline V gene encodes CDR1 MNHEY and CDR2 SVGEGT. The CDR3 DNA follows: TGTGCCAGCAGCCAGCCGGAGCTCTACGAGCAGTACTTC. Translating it yields CASSQPELYEQYF.

The chain is built from TRBV15 and TRBJ1-1, with 8 bases fitting TRBD1. V shed 3 bases, J shed 4 bases, and the junction held 4 bases outside the gene matches. The CDR3 loop spans 14 amino acids. CDR1 and CDR2 from the germline V gene are LNHNV and YYDKDF (reference sequence). As DNA, the CDR3 is TGTGCCACCAGCAGTCGTCAGGGGGCCACTGAAGCTTTCTTT. This sequence encodes CATSSRQGATEAFF.

This clonotype was counted only a few times. The V call is TRBV5-1, the J call TRBJ2-3; a possible D gene is TRBD1 (5 bases). The CDR3 runs 15 residues. Trimming pared 1 base from V and 6 bases from J, leaving 15 bases between. Germline lookup yields CDR1 SGHRS and CDR2 YFSETQ. The DNA for the CDR3 is TGCGCCAGCAGCTTGATGCCAGGGCTTATGGATACGCAGTATTTT. This translates into CASSLMPGLMDTQYF.

The chain combines TRBV7-8 with TRBJ1-1; D is possibly TRBD1 (6 bases). The CDR3 runs 15 residues. Germline V gives CDR1 SGHVS, CDR2 FQNEAQ. The ends were cut back, 1 base at V and 4 bases at J, with 13 bases in the middle. This CDR3 is CASSLVGQEGTEAFF. CDR3 DNA: TGTGCCAGCAGCTTAGTGGGACAAGAAGGCACTGAAGCTTTCTTT.

This clonotype was detected ten times or more. The rearrangement uses TRBV11-2 and TRBJ2-7, with no clear D. Germline V gene lookup returns CDR1 SGHAT and CDR2 FQNNGV. The V gene lost 3 bases and the J gene lost 3 bases, with 9 bases spanning the gap. There are 13 residues in the CDR3. The CDR3 spells CASSFTPNYEQYF. The CDR3 DNA sequence: TGTGCCAGCAGCTTTACACCTAACTACGAGCAGTACTTC.

The CDR3 bases are TGTGCCACAGCGGACAGCCAAAATCAGCCCCAGCATTTT. Translation gives CATADSQNQPQHF. This chain links TRBV2 with TRBJ1-5, with D possibly TRBD1 on 6 matching bases. The CDR3 has 13 amino acids. V shed 10 bases and J shed 4 bases, with 14 bases lying between them. Germline CDR1 is SNHLY and CDR2 is FYNNEI.

The rearrangement uses TRBV7-2 and TRBJ1-1; 11 positions match TRBD1. The CDR3 has 15 amino acids. Unmatched junction bases numbered 7, after V lost 5 bases and J lost 5 bases. Per the germline V gene, CDR1 is SGHTA and CDR2 is FQGNSA. The CDR3 loop reads CASSARDRGRTEAFF. Here the CDR3 DNA reads TGTGCCAGCAGCGCACGGGACAGGGGGAGGACTGAAGCTTTCTTT.

This clonotype has just a few counts. The rearrangement joins TRBV10-3 to TRBJ1-2; 9 bases line up with TRBD1. The V segment lost 8 bases and the J segment 7 bases; nucleotides outside the gene matches: 14. The CDR3 runs to 15 residues. CDR1 is ENHRY, CDR2 SYGVKD, per germline. The CDR3 loop reads CAILAGTGMDCGYTF. As DNA, the CDR3 is TGTGCCATCTTAGCCGGGACAGGGATGGACTGTGGCTACACCTTC.

The sample holds many counts of this clonotype. V usage is TRBV15 and J usage is TRBJ1-1; D not certain. The germline V gene has CDR1 LNHNV and CDR2 YYDKDF (reference sequence). The CDR3 loop spans 13 amino acids. Trimming cost V 0 bases and J 10 bases, with 12 bases left between them. CDR3 sequence (DNA): TGTGCCACCAGCAGAGAAGTTTGGCAAGGAGCTTTCTTT. Its translation is CATSREVWQGAFF.

This clonotype was observed at least ten times. The chain recombines TRBV5-1 with TRBJ2-5, with TRBD1 matching over 8 bases. The V and J ends lost 0 bases and 5 bases, in that order; junction bases with no gene match: 3. CDR3 length: 14 amino acids. Germline V CDR1 and CDR2: SGHRS, YFSETQ. The CDR3 loop reads CASSLGTGPETQYF. DNA for the CDR3: TGCGCCAGCAGCTTGGGGACAGGGCCGGAGACCCAGTACTTC.

The table lists this clonotype with a few counts. This chain uses TRBV5-1 with TRBJ1-3; TRBD1 matches at 10 bases. The V gene's germline CDR1 is SGHRS and CDR2 YFSETQ. V shed 0 bases, J shed 4 bases, and the junction held 4 bases outside the gene matches. The CDR3 runs 16 residues. CDR3 sequence reads: CASSLEGQGSGNTIYF. The CDR3 nucleotides are TGCGCCAGCAGCTTGGAGGGACAGGGGTCGGGAAACACCATATATTTT.

The sample holds a few counts of this clonotype. The V and J genes are TRBV7-8 and TRBJ1-1; 7 bases are shared with TRBD1. J gave up 10 bases and V 5 bases, and 13 bases lay outside the gene matches. The CDR3 contains 14 residues. The germline V gene encodes CDR1 SGHVS and CDR2 FQNEAQ. CDR3 sequence: CASSQSTGIGRAFF. The CDR3 coding sequence is TGTGCCAGCAGCCAGTCGACAGGGATTGGGCGAGCTTTCTTT.